These T cell receptor beta chains were read from a single sample in a study of shared clonotypes between healthy human individuals. Produced via immunoSEQ multiplex PCR; TCRdb's table is partial and in-frame only. Of roughly 2,000,000 clones listed, roughly 93% are singletons. Sequenced material: naive CD8+ T cells from PBMCs. These receptors were taken from a man aged 18 to 30 in good health. Some clones in this sample may be carry-over from other donors' samples. The CDR3 runs from the conserved cysteine through the conserved F or W. D genes are given only for firm matches. Some rows have no size entry. The others give once, few or many, or a class for an expanded clone.

CDR3 protein: CASSFGERWPQHF
CDR3 DNA: TGTGCCAGCAGTTTTGGGGAGCGGTGGCCCCAGCATTTT
J gene: TRBJ1-5
D gene: -
V gene: TRBV27
clone size: -

CDR3 protein: CASSFAGLAKNIQYF
CDR3 DNA: TGTGCCAGCAGTTTTGCGGGATTAGCCAAAAACATTCAGTACTTC
J gene: TRBJ2-4
D gene: -
V gene: TRBV27
clone size: -

CDR3 protein: CASSVGEGEIYEQYF
CDR3 DNA: TGTGCCAGCAGCGTAGGTGAAGGGGAGATATACGAGCAGTACTTC
J gene: TRBJ2-7
D gene: -
V gene: TRBV9
clone size: once

CDR3 protein: CASSQENRIGLAGGSYEQYF
CDR3 DNA: TGCGCCAGCAGCCAAGAAAACCGGATTGGTCTAGCGGGAGGCTCCTACGAGCAGTACTTC
J gene: TRBJ2-7
D gene: TRBD2
V gene: TRBV4-1
clone size: -

CDR3 protein: CASSLVASPSEQFF
CDR3 DNA: TGTGCCAGCAGCTTAGTCGCCTCACCAAGTGAGCAGTTCTTC
J gene: TRBJ2-1
D gene: -
V gene: TRBV7-6
clone size: -

CDR3 protein: CASSLWLTGALGDEAFF
CDR3 DNA: TGTGCCAGCAGCTTGTGGCTGACAGGGGCCCTCGGAGATGAAGCTTTCTTT
J gene: TRBJ1-1
D gene: TRBD1
V gene: TRBV5-6
clone size: once

CDR3 protein: CASSFGTNTGELFF
CDR3 DNA: TGTGCCAGCAGTTTTGGTACAAACACCGGGGAGCTGTTTTTT
J gene: TRBJ2-2
D gene: -
V gene: TRBV27
clone size: -

CDR3 protein: CASREEANTEAFF
CDR3 DNA: TGTGCCAGCAGAGAGGAGGCGAACACTGAAGCTTTCTTT
J gene: TRBJ1-1
D gene: -
V gene: TRBV28
clone size: -

CDR3 protein: CASSILLATEAFF
CDR3 DNA: TGTGCCAGTAGTATTCTCCTGGCAACTGAAGCTTTCTTT
J gene: TRBJ1-1
D gene: -
V gene: TRBV19
clone size: few

CDR3 protein: CASSPPGQAYEQYF
CDR3 DNA: TGTGCCAGCAGCCCCCCGGGACAGGCCTACGAGCAGTACTTC
J gene: TRBJ2-7
D gene: TRBD1
V gene: TRBV6-6
clone size: -

CDR3 protein: CASSGLAGASTDTQYF
CDR3 DNA: TGTGCCAGCAGTGGTTTAGCGGGGGCTAGCACAGATACGCAGTATTTT
J gene: TRBJ2-3
D gene: TRBD2
V gene: TRBV9
clone size: -

CDR3 protein: CASSLLAGAYEQYF
CDR3 DNA: TGTGCCAGCAGTTTACTAGCCGGTGCCTACGAGCAGTACTTC
J gene: TRBJ2-7
D gene: -
V gene: TRBV6-6
clone size: -

CDR3 protein: CASSYPGQAHNQPQHF
CDR3 DNA: TGTGCCAGCAGTTATCCGGGACAGGCTCACAATCAGCCCCAGCATTTT
J gene: TRBJ1-5
D gene: TRBD1
V gene: TRBV2
clone size: -

CDR3 protein: CASSTAGLAGYAWEQYF
CDR3 DNA: TGTGCCAGCAGCACAGCGGGGCTAGCGGGGTACGCTTGGGAGCAGTACTTC
J gene: TRBJ2-7
D gene: TRBD2
V gene: TRBV7-8
clone size: -

CDR3 protein: CASSLIPGTSEGEQYF
CDR3 DNA: TGTGCCAGCAGTTTAATCCCCGGGACTAGCGAGGGGGAGCAGTACTTC
J gene: TRBJ2-7
D gene: TRBD2
V gene: TRBV27
clone size: once

CDR3 protein: CASSQESSGSWYYNEQFF
CDR3 DNA: TGCGCCAGCAGCCAAGAATCTAGCGGGAGTTGGTACTACAATGAGCAGTTCTTC
J gene: TRBJ2-1
D gene: TRBD2
V gene: TRBV4-1
clone size: -

CDR3 protein: CASSLVGAGSTDTQYF
CDR3 DNA: TGTGCCAGCAGCTTAGTGGGGGCTGGGAGCACAGATACGCAGTATTTT
J gene: TRBJ2-3
D gene: -
V gene: TRBV11-2
clone size: -

CDR3 protein: CASSLRAGGFEETQYF
CDR3 DNA: TGTGCCAGCAGTTTGAGAGCGGGAGGCTTTGAGGAGACCCAGTACTTC
J gene: TRBJ2-5
D gene: TRBD2
V gene: TRBV27
clone size: -

CDR3 protein: CASSPRGVGSGVNEQFF
CDR3 DNA: TGTGCCAGCAGCCCAAGGGGGGTTGGTTCCGGGGTGAATGAGCAGTTCTTC
J gene: TRBJ2-1
D gene: -
V gene: TRBV14
clone size: once

CDR3 protein: CASSERQIYEQYF
CDR3 DNA: TGCGCCAGCAGTGAACGACAGATCTACGAGCAGTACTTC
J gene: TRBJ2-7
D gene: -
V gene: TRBV10-2
clone size: -

CDR3 protein: CASSPDRGSSGNTIYF
CDR3 DNA: TGTGCCAGCAGCCCGGACAGGGGAAGCTCTGGAAACACCATATATTTT
J gene: TRBJ1-3
D gene: TRBD1
V gene: TRBV7-6
clone size: -

CDR3 protein: CANLEAGLNTEAFF
CDR3 DNA: TGTGCCAACCTAGAGGCCGGGTTAAACACTGAAGCTTTCTTT
J gene: TRBJ1-1
D gene: -
V gene: TRBV2
clone size: -

CDR3 protein: CASSPPLAGYNEQFF
CDR3 DNA: TGTGCCAGCAGTCCCCCCCTAGCGGGGTACAATGAGCAGTTCTTC
J gene: TRBJ2-1
D gene: TRBD2
V gene: TRBV27
clone size: -

CDR3 protein: CASTGGGKLFF
CDR3 DNA: TGTGCCAGCACCGGGGGTGGAAAACTGTTTTTT
J gene: TRBJ1-4
D gene: -
V gene: TRBV27
clone size: -

CDR3 protein: CASSPGLAGVAGELFF
CDR3 DNA: TGTGCCAGCAGCCCGGGACTAGCGGGAGTGGCCGGGGAGCTGTTTTTT
J gene: TRBJ2-2
D gene: TRBD2
V gene: TRBV7-9
clone size: -

CDR3 protein: CAWRDPGELFF
CDR3 DNA: TGTGCCTGGAGGGACCCCGGGGAGCTGTTTTTT
J gene: TRBJ2-2
D gene: -
V gene: TRBV30
clone size: -

CDR3 protein: CASPSLAGVPGGYEQYF
CDR3 DNA: TGTGCCAGCCCCTCACTAGCGGGAGTACCGGGGGGCTACGAGCAGTACTTC
J gene: TRBJ2-7
D gene: -
V gene: TRBV21-1
clone size: -

CDR3 protein: CASSETWAPPYEQYF
CDR3 DNA: TGTGCCAGCAGCGAGACTTGGGCACCGCCCTACGAGCAGTACTTC
J gene: TRBJ2-7
D gene: -
V gene: TRBV6-5
clone size: -

CDR3 protein: CAISEYGVTEAFF
CDR3 DNA: TGTGCCATCAGTGAGTACGGGGTTACTGAAGCTTTCTTT
J gene: TRBJ1-1
D gene: -
V gene: TRBV10-3
clone size: few

CDR3 protein: CASSPTTGNSYNEQFF
CDR3 DNA: TGTGCCAGCAGCCCAACGACAGGGAACTCCTACAATGAGCAGTTCTTC
J gene: TRBJ2-1
D gene: TRBD1
V gene: TRBV7-9
clone size: -

CDR3 protein: CASSVGGDVTYEQYF
CDR3 DNA: TGTGCCAGCAGCGTAGGGGGGGACGTAACCTACGAGCAGTACTTC
J gene: TRBJ2-7
D gene: -
V gene: TRBV9
clone size: -

CDR3 protein: CASAQTGEGAKNIQYF
CDR3 DNA: TGTGCCAGCGCCCAAACAGGGGAAGGGGCCAAAAACATTCAGTACTTC
J gene: TRBJ2-4
D gene: TRBD1
V gene: TRBV5-6
clone size: -

CDR3 protein: CASSPQVFAYEQYF
CDR3 DNA: TGTGCCAGCAGCCCCCAGGTGTTCGCCTACGAGCAGTACTTC
J gene: TRBJ2-7
D gene: -
V gene: TRBV14
clone size: -

CDR3 protein: CASSQSREGYTF
CDR3 DNA: TGTGCCAGCAGCCAATCCCGGGAGGGCTACACCTTC
J gene: TRBJ1-2
D gene: -
V gene: TRBV16
clone size: -

CDR3 protein: CASSLDQHRGGEKLFF
CDR3 DNA: TGTGCCAGCAGCTTAGACCAGCATAGGGGGGGTGAAAAACTGTTTTTT
J gene: TRBJ1-4
D gene: -
V gene: TRBV11-2
clone size: -

CDR3 protein: CASSLWGEAVLNTEAFF
CDR3 DNA: TGTGCCAGCAGTTTATGGGGGGAGGCGGTCTTGAACACTGAAGCTTTCTTT
J gene: TRBJ1-1
D gene: -
V gene: TRBV28
clone size: -

CDR3 protein: CASSKHVPEPLDNEQFF
CDR3 DNA: TGTGCCAGCAGCAAACATGTTCCTGAACCCCTAGACAATGAGCAGTTCTTC
J gene: TRBJ2-1
D gene: -
V gene: TRBV27
clone size: -

CDR3 protein: CASSLSPDRENYGYTF
CDR3 DNA: TGTGCCAGCAGTTTATCCCCGGACAGGGAGAACTATGGCTACACCTTC
J gene: TRBJ1-2
D gene: TRBD1
V gene: TRBV27
clone size: -

CDR3 protein: CASSEYLAGSYNEQFF
CDR3 DNA: TGCGCCAGCAGTGAGTACCTAGCGGGCTCCTACAATGAGCAGTTCTTC
J gene: TRBJ2-1
D gene: TRBD2
V gene: TRBV10-1
clone size: -

CDR3 protein: CATCSGTGGTGELFF
CDR3 DNA: TGTGCCACCTGTTCCGGGACAGGGGGCACCGGGGAGCTGTTTTTT
J gene: TRBJ2-2
D gene: TRBD1
V gene: TRBV15
clone size: -

CDR3 protein: CASSEWGFGNSPLHF
CDR3 DNA: TGTGCCAGCAGTGAATGGGGTTTTGGCAATTCACCCCTCCACTTT
J gene: TRBJ1-6
D gene: -
V gene: TRBV25-1
clone size: -

CDR3 protein: CASSVQGPLPDTQYF
CDR3 DNA: TGTGCCAGCAGCGTCCAGGGCCCTTTGCCAGATACGCAGTATTTT
J gene: TRBJ2-3
D gene: -
V gene: TRBV9
clone size: once

CDR3 protein: CASSLKREVFYNEQFF
CDR3 DNA: TGTGCCAGCAGCTTGAAGCGGGAGGTCTTCTACAATGAGCAGTTCTTC
J gene: TRBJ2-1
D gene: TRBD2
V gene: TRBV5-4
clone size: -

CDR3 protein: CASSSGGASYEQYF
CDR3 DNA: TGTGCCAGTAGCTCCGGGGGGGCTAGCTACGAGCAGTACTTC
J gene: TRBJ2-7
D gene: TRBD2
V gene: TRBV5-8
clone size: -

CDR3 protein: CATQRKGSYNEQFF
CDR3 DNA: TGTGCCACCCAACGAAAGGGGAGCTACAATGAGCAGTTCTTC
J gene: TRBJ2-1
D gene: -
V gene: TRBV19
clone size: once

CDR3 protein: CASSEMGPEAFF
CDR3 DNA: TGTGCCAGCAGCGAAATGGGACCTGAAGCTTTCTTT
J gene: TRBJ1-1
D gene: -
V gene: TRBV14
clone size: few

CDR3 protein: CSVEARSYEQFF
CDR3 DNA: TGCAGCGTTGAGGCTAGAAGCTATGAGCAGTTCTTC
J gene: TRBJ2-1
D gene: -
V gene: TRBV29-1
clone size: -

CDR3 protein: CASSFRSVANQPQHF
CDR3 DNA: TGTGCCAGCAGTTTTAGGTCCGTAGCAAATCAGCCCCAGCATTTT
J gene: TRBJ1-5
D gene: -
V gene: TRBV28
clone size: -

CDR3 protein: CASRPVGLFDSFF
CDR3 DNA: TGTGCCAGCAGACCGGTGGGACTGTTCGATTCGTTCTTC
J gene: TRBJ2-1
D gene: -
V gene: TRBV28
clone size: -

CDR3 protein: CACQTGGAYEQYF
CDR3 DNA: TGTGCCTGCCAGACAGGGGGTGCCTACGAGCAGTACTTC
J gene: TRBJ2-7
D gene: TRBD1
V gene: TRBV30
clone size: -

CDR3 protein: CASRAGALYGYTF
CDR3 DNA: TGTGCCAGTAGGGCGGGGGCCCTCTATGGCTACACCTTC
J gene: TRBJ1-2
D gene: -
V gene: TRBV7-9
clone size: -

CDR3 protein: CASSHPGWGEAPYEQYF
CDR3 DNA: TGTGCCAGCAGCCATCCCGGTTGGGGGGAGGCCCCCTACGAGCAGTACTTC
J gene: TRBJ2-7
D gene: -
V gene: TRBV14
clone size: -

CDR3 protein: CASSLGQLNEQFF
CDR3 DNA: TGTGCCAGCAGCCTGGGACAGCTTAATGAGCAGTTCTTC
J gene: TRBJ2-1
D gene: TRBD1
V gene: TRBV28
clone size: -

CDR3 protein: CAWSVEVGGNQPQHF
CDR3 DNA: TGTGCCTGGAGTGTTGAGGTGGGGGGCAATCAGCCCCAGCATTTT
J gene: TRBJ1-5
D gene: -
V gene: TRBV30
clone size: -

CDR3 protein: CASSGGQGRTGELFF
CDR3 DNA: TGCGCCAGCAGCGGGGGACAGGGACGGACCGGGGAGCTGTTTTTT
J gene: TRBJ2-2
D gene: TRBD1
V gene: TRBV5-1
clone size: -